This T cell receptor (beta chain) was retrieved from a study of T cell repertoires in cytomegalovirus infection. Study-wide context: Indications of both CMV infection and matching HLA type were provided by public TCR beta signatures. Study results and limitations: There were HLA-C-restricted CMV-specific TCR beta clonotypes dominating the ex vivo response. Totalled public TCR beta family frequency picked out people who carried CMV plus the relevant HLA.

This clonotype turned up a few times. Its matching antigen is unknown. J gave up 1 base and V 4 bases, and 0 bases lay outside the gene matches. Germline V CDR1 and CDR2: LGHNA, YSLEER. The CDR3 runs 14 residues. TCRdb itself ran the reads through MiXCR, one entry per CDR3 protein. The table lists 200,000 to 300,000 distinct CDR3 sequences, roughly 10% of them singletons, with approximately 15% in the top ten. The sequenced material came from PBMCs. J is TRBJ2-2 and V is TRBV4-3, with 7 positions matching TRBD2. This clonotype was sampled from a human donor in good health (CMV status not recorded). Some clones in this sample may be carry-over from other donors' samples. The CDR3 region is CASSREGNTGELFF. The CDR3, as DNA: TGCGCCAGCAGCCGGGAGGGGAACACCGGGGAGCTGTTTTTT.